This paragraph reports one T cell receptor (beta chain). This specimen belongs to a study of blood T cells in healthy people across ages. V was pared by 7 bases and J by 6 bases, with 15 bases between. Looked up from germline, CDR1 is SGHAT and CDR2 is FQNNGV. CDR3 length: 14 residues. A second roughly 7 to 12 cycle PCR used barcoded and J-beta primers. A single record per CDR3 protein comes from TCRdb applying MiXCR to the 5' RACE reads. In the table there are about 1,800,000 distinct CDR3 sequences, 28% of which are singletons. The J gene is TRBJ2-2, the V gene TRBV11-2, with D perhaps TRBD2 (5 bases). Source material: blood. The source is a woman aged 25 to 39 in good health. CDR3 region: CASTFGRRAGELFF. CDR3 coding DNA: TGTGCCAGCACCTTTGGACGGCGGGCCGGGGAGCTGTTTTTT.